The 2 T cell receptor beta chains below all came from one sample that was sequenced in a study of blood T cell repertoires in COVID-19. Sequencing used immunoSEQ multiplex PCR; TCRdb keeps in-frame clones, though not all of them. The sample records roughly 120,000 clones, 76% being singletons. The sample consisted of peripheral blood. All receptors come from a woman aged 80 or older with acute or convalescent COVID-19.

V usage is TRBV6-4 and J usage is TRBJ2-1; 10 positions agree with TRBD2. There are 15 residues in the CDR3. Per germline, CDR1 MRHNA and CDR2 SNTAGT. With V trimmed by 4 bases and J by 7 bases, 7 bases remained unmatched. CDR3 amino acids: CASSGLAGDMNEQFF. The CDR3 coding sequence is TGTGCCAGCAGTGGCCTAGCGGGAGATATGAATGAGCAGTTCTTC.

V is TRBV3-1 (or the pseudogene TRBV3-2) and J is TRBJ1-4; D is uncertain. Trimming took off 2 bases at V and 7 bases at J, with 14 bases between the two ends. Germline-derived CDR1 and CDR2 are LGHDT and YNNKEL (reference sequence). CDR3 size: 15 residues. The CDR3: CASSQSPSEGEKLFF. CDR3 bases: TGTGCCAGCAGCCAATCTCCCTCAGAGGGTGAAAAACTGTTTTTT.